These 3 T cell receptor beta chains came from one sample sequenced in a study of shared clonotypes between healthy human individuals. The naive CD8 fraction comprised CD45RO-negative cells positively selected for CCR7 and excluded terminally differentiated effector memory CD45RA+ cells. Assay: immunoSEQ multiplex PCR; the TCRdb copy retains only in-frame clones and omits some. The sample includes around 700,000 clones, 92% of them seen just once. The source material was naive CD8+ T cells sorted from blood. Receptors originate from a man aged 30 to 45 in good health.

The sample holds a few counts of this clone. This chain connects TRBV5-6 to TRBJ1-1; D remains unclear. Trimming took off 2 bases at V and 11 bases at J, with 13 bases between the two ends. CDR1 SGHDT and CDR2 YYEEEE come from the germline V gene. This CDR3 is 12 amino acids long. The CDR3 nucleotides are TGTGCCAGCAGCTTAGCCGCTGGACCTGCTTTCTTT. This codes for CASSLAAGPAFF. The full variable domain, with the rest looked up from reference TRBV5-6 and TRBJ1-1, is DAGVTQSPTHLIKTRGQQVTLRCSPKSGHDTVSWYQQALGQGPQFIFQYYEEEERQRGNFPDRFSGHQFPNYSSELNVNALLLGDSALYLCASSLAAGPAFFGQGTRLTVV.

V gene TRBV10-1 combines with J gene TRBJ2-1; D might be TRBD2 (5 bases). The CDR3 loop spans 14 amino acids. V lost 6 bases to trimming and J lost 0 bases, with 9 bases between them. Germline CDR1 is WNHNN and CDR2 is SYGVQD (reference sequence). CDR3 DNA: TGCGCCAGCAGCGACTACCGCTCCTACAATGAGCAGTTCTTC. Translated: CASSDYRSYNEQFF.

This clone has only one observation. The junction departs from germline at one end; a sequencing error may be responsible. This rearrangement joins TRBV13 to TRBJ2-1; TRBD1 matches 8 bases. The length of the CDR3 is 12 residues. Germline CDR1 PRHDT, CDR2 FYEKMQ (reference sequence). In nucleotides, the CDR3 is TGTGCCAGCAGGGGCGTTCAGGGGGCCCCCATCTTC. Protein: CASRGVQGAPIF.